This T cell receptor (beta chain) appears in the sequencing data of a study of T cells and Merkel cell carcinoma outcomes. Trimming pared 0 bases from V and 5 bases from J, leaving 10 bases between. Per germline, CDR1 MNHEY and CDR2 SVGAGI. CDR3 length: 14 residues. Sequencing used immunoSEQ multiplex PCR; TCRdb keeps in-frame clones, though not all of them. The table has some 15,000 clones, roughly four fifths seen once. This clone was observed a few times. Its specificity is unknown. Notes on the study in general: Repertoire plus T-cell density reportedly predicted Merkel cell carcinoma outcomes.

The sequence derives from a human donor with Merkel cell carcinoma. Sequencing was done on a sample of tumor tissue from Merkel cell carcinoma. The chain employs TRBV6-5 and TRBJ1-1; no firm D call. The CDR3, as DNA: TGTGCCAGCAGTTACTCTATCCGAGGGACTGAAGCTTTCTTT. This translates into CASSYSIRGTEAFF.